The 5 T cell receptor beta chains reported below all come from one sample, sequenced in a study of persistence of HIV-infected CD4 T cells. Overlapping HIV-1 Gag 15-mer peptides at 0.8 to 1 ug per peptide per mL were used. CD4+ T cells upregulating both CD40 ligand and CD69 were sorted as responding cells. No antigen has been assigned to these receptors. The immunoSEQ assay was version 4, run in survey mode. Clones were sequenced by immunoSEQ multiplex PCR, and TCRdb holds only the in-frame ones, with some missing. The sample carries 20,000 to 25,000 clones, about 74% recorded once. The sequences come from CD4+ T cells sorted from PBMCs after approximately 19-hour stimulation, collected from a patient who received antiretroviral therapy. Receptor source: an adult man with HIV who was CMV-seropositive.

J is TRBJ1-2 and V is TRBV2; the D gene is possibly TRBD1 (5 bases). Between the trimmed V and J ends, which lost 6 bases and 4 bases, there was a span of 12 bases. CDR1 and CDR2 (germline): SNHLY, FYNNEI. The CDR3 is 13 residues long. This CDR3 is CASRPTGPYGYTF. The CDR3 nucleotides read TGTGCCAGCAGGCCCACAGGCCCCTATGGCTACACCTTC.

The chain couples TRBV5-1 to TRBJ1-1; D is perhaps TRBD1 (5 bases). Germline V gene sequence: CDR1 SGHRS, CDR2 YFSETQ. CDR3 length: 12 residues. V lost 4 bases and J lost 4, with 8 bases in between. CDR3 nucleotide sequence: TGCGCCAGCAGCAGGGGCTTCACTGAAGCTTTCTTT. Translated, it gives CASSRGFTEAFF.

This rearrangement joins TRBV6-5 to TRBJ2-3; 8 bases match TRBD1. The ends lost 4 bases at V and 3 bases at J; junction bases unmatched: 3. The CDR3 is 14 residues long. Per the germline V gene, CDR1 is MNHEY and CDR2 is SVGAGI. In DNA, the CDR3 is TGTGCCAGCAGTTCAGGGGGCAGAACAGATACGCAGTATTTT. It yields the protein CASSSGGRTDTQYF.

V is TRBV5-1 and J is TRBJ1-4; TRBD1 matches 11 bases. Per germline, CDR1 SGHRS and CDR2 YFSETQ. The CDR3 consists of 15 residues. The junction had 1 base not matched to a gene; V was cut back by 0 bases and J by 6 bases. The CDR3 DNA follows: TGCGCCAGCAGCTTGGGGGACAGGGGGTATGAAAAACTGTTTTTT. Amino acid sequence: CASSLGDRGYEKLFF.

The V call is TRBV5-5, the J call TRBJ1-1; D is undetermined. V was cut by 4 bases and J by 6 bases, with 19 bases left in between. The CDR3 is made up of 15 amino acids. Germline loops: CDR1 SGHKS, CDR2 YYEKEE (reference sequence). CDR3 loop: CASSLRETFNAEAFF. CDR3 bases: TGTGCCAGCAGCCTTAGAGAGACCTTTAACGCTGAAGCTTTCTTT.